These 32 T cell receptor beta chains share one sample of origin, sequenced in a study of post-analysis software for immune sequencing data. Broader study findings: Included in a set of roughly five TRBV segments more frequent in patients than controls were TRBV5-6, TRBV5-1 and TRBV20-1.

Their cognate antigens are unknown. Unique molecular identifiers featured in each of the TCR beta cDNA libraries. TCRdb re-derived calls from the PCR reads in MiXCR, one entry per CDR3 protein. The repertoire holds 600,000 to 700,000 distinct CDR3 sequences, with approximately 60% as singletons. Input material: blood. The receptors were sampled from a girl aged 2-10 years with multiple sclerosis.

The rearrangement uses TRBV7-2 and TRBJ2-5; TRBD2 is a possible D gene (6 bases). Germline values: CDR1 SGHTA, CDR2 FQGNSA. This CDR3 is built from 17 residues. The V and J ends lost 5 bases and 5 bases respectively, with 24 bases between them. CDR3 region: CASSLIPIWGGGETQYF. CDR3 in DNA: TGTGCCAGCAGCCTGATCCCCATATGGGGAGGAGGGGAGACCCAGTACTTC.

This clonotype was seen more than once but under ten times. The chain combines TRBV3-1 with TRBJ1-6, with D maybe TRBD1 (6 bases). Germline V lookup: CDR1 LGHDT, CDR2 YNNKEL (reference sequence). CDR3 length: 15 residues. V lost 6 bases and J lost 13, with 22 bases in between. CDR3 nucleotide sequence: TGTGCCAGCAGTCCACCCCCGACAGGCGGAAGGCCCCTCCACTTT. It yields the protein CASSPPPTGGRPLHF.

The chain couples TRBV11-2 to TRBJ2-4, with 13 nucleotides matching TRBD2. The CDR3 is 14 amino acids. The germline CDR1 and CDR2 sequences are SGHAT and FQNNGV. The junction had 5 bases not matched to a gene; V was cut back by 2 bases and J by 13 bases. The CDR3 nucleotides read TGTGCCAGCAGCTTAACTAGCGGGAGGGGAGAGCAGTACTTC. Encoded protein: CASSLTSGRGEQYF.

The V and J genes are TRBV29-1 and TRBJ2-7; 8 nucleotides agree with TRBD2. The CDR3 is 13 residues long. J lost 5 bases, V lost 4 bases, and 7 bases had no gene match. CDR1 and CDR2 (germline): SQVTM, ANQGSEA. The CDR3: CSVVAGTPHEQYF. Here the CDR3 DNA reads TGCAGCGTTGTAGCGGGGACTCCCCACGAGCAGTACTTC.

This clonotype has only one observation. The gene calls are TRBV5-5 and TRBJ2-3, with D hard to call. Germline V gene lookup returns CDR1 SGHKS and CDR2 YYEKEE (reference sequence). The CDR3 consists of 13 residues. V lost 4 bases and J 6 bases, leaving 12 bases between the germline ends. The CDR3 here is CASSRPDGDTQYF. CDR3 bases: TGTGCCAGCAGCAGACCGGACGGGGATACGCAGTATTTT.

V usage is TRBV20-1 and J usage is TRBJ1-6; D gene unclear. This CDR3 is 14 amino acids long. V dropped 1 base and J dropped 10 bases, with 14 bases sitting between them. Germline values: CDR1 DFQATT, CDR2 SNEGSKA (reference sequence). The CDR3 sequence: CSARGRRVSSPLHF. The CDR3 DNA reads as TGCAGTGCTAGAGGTAGGAGGGTAAGCTCACCCCTCCACTTT.

The rearrangement links TRBV6-5 to TRBJ1-1, with D unclear. Trimming cost V 5 bases and J 0 bases, with 10 bases left between them. The germline gives CDR1 MNHEY, CDR2 SVGAGI. The CDR3 length is 14 residues. The CDR3 loop reads CASSRHILNTEAFF. CDR3 DNA: TGTGCCAGCAGTCGACATATCCTGAACACTGAAGCTTTCTTT.

V is TRBV29-1 and J is TRBJ1-4; D is uncertain. This CDR3 contains 12 residues. V was cut by 6 bases and J by 3 bases, with 8 bases left in between. Germline-derived CDR1 and CDR2 are SQVTM and ANQGSEA. CDR3 region: CSVMDANEKLFF. As DNA, the CDR3 is TGCAGCGTGATGGACGCTAATGAAAAACTGTTTTTT.

This chain uses TRBV11-2 with TRBJ2-1; no definite D call. With 8 bases removed from V and 9 bases from J, the gap between germline ends came to 14 bases. Germline loops: CDR1 SGHAT, CDR2 FQNNGV. The CDR3 contains 12 residues. The CDR3 nucleotides are TGTGCCAGCGCTACGGGCAGAGGTGAGCAGTTCTTC. Encoded protein: CASATGRGEQFF.

This clonotype was seen only once. The chain recombines TRBV11-2 with TRBJ2-7; tentatively, D is TRBD2 (6 bases). V was pared by 5 bases and J by 4 bases, with 18 bases between. Per the germline V gene, CDR1 is SGHAT and CDR2 is FQNNGV. This CDR3 contains 15 residues. The CDR3 nucleotides are TGTGCCAGCAGCGCCTCCACAAGGGGAGGATACGAGCAGTACTTC. It codes for CASSASTRGGYEQYF.

V gene TRBV6-6 combines with J gene TRBJ1-5, with 12 bases identical to TRBD1. After removal of 4 bases from V and 0 bases from J, the junction contained 4 bases not matched to a gene. Germline V gene lookup returns CDR1 MNHNY and CDR2 SVGAGI (reference sequence). This CDR3 region has 17 residues. The DNA for the CDR3 is TGTGCCAGCAGTTCGGGACAGGGGGCGAATAGCAATCAGCCCCAGCATTTT. Its protein product is CASSSGQGANSNQPQHF.

This clonotype has only a few counts. The chain is built from TRBV27 and TRBJ2-3; a possible D gene is TRBD1 (5 bases). The CDR3 loop spans 15 amino acids. Trimming took 4 bases from V and 4 from J, leaving 15 bases between them. CDR1 and CDR2 from the germline V gene are MNHEY and SMNVEV (reference sequence). The CDR3 here is CASSSKTVDPDTQYF. CDR3 DNA sequence: TGTGCCAGCAGTTCCAAGACAGTTGACCCAGATACGCAGTATTTT.

The chain carries TRBV29-1 and TRBJ2-5, with a tentative D call TRBD2 (6 bases). The V gene lost 1 base and the J gene lost 1 base, with 13 bases spanning the gap. CDR3 length: 15 amino acids. Germline values: CDR1 SQVTM, CDR2 ANQGSEA. The CDR3 nucleotides read TGCAGCGTTGAAGCGTTGCGGGGCATCCAAGAGACCCAGTACTTC. Translating it yields CSVEALRGIQETQYF.

This clonotype occurred once. One end of the junction is discordant with germline, which a read error may explain. This chain joins TRBV5-4 and TRBJ2-3, with 7 bases lining up with TRBD2. The CDR3 consists of 17 residues. Germline V lookup: CDR1 SGHNT, CDR2 YYREEE (reference sequence). The CDR3 coding sequence is TGTACCAGCAGCCCATGGGGTGAGCGGGGCTACACAGATACGCAGTATTTT. Translating it yields CTSSPWGERGYTDTQYF.

This clonotype is a singleton in its sample. This chain uses TRBV5-5 with TRBJ1-5; D call uncertain. The CDR3 loop spans 13 amino acids. Germline CDR1 reads SGHKS; CDR2 reads YYEKEE (reference sequence). Trimming removed 4 bases at V and 6 bases at J, with 11 bases between. The CDR3 loop reads CASSPTGFQPQHF. The CDR3, as DNA: TGTGCCAGCAGCCCAACGGGTTTTCAGCCCCAGCATTTT.

This clonotype was detected a few times. The V and J genes are TRBV7-9 and TRBJ1-1, with D possibly matching TRBD1 (5 bases). The ends were cut back, 2 bases at V and 0 bases at J, with 7 bases in the middle. The CDR3 runs to 14 residues. Germline V gene lookup returns CDR1 SEHNR and CDR2 FQNEAQ (reference sequence). The CDR3 reads CASSLQGLNTEAFF. CDR3 DNA: TGTGCCAGCAGCTTACAGGGTTTGAACACTGAAGCTTTCTTT.

About this clonotype: One base away lies a much larger clone, so this may be a sequencing read error. The chain employs TRBV5-1 and TRBJ2-1, with 9 bases aligning to TRBD2. J gave up 9 bases and V 5 bases, and 9 bases lay outside the gene matches. The germline gives CDR1 SGHRS, CDR2 YFSETQ. There are 14 residues in the CDR3. CDR3 protein: CASRDGGGATEQFF. CDR3 DNA: TGCGCCAGCAGGGACGGCGGGGGGGCCACTGAGCAGTTCTTC.

Comment on this clonotype: Germline is not matched at one junction end, which may reflect a read error. This chain uses TRBV5-1 with TRBJ2-3; D not certain. CDR3 length: 15 residues. Germline assignment: CDR1 SGHRS and CDR2 YFSETQ. The CDR3 is CASSWVGMSTNTQYF. CDR3 in DNA: TGCGCCAGCAGCTGGGTTGGGATGAGCACAAATACGCAGTATTTT.

This chain links TRBV9 with TRBJ2-1, with D hard to call. The CDR3 loop spans 14 amino acids. Germline V gene sequence: CDR1 SGDLS, CDR2 YYNGEE. The germline V and J ends were trimmed by 0 bases and 8 bases, with 12 bases remaining between them. The CDR3 DNA sequence: TGTGCCAGCAGCGTAGGGTCTCGCGCGGATGAGCAGTTCTTC. Its translation: CASSVGSRADEQFF.

The chain is built from TRBV29-1 and TRBJ1-2; D is possibly TRBD1 (5 bases). Germline CDR1 SQVTM, CDR2 ANQGSEA. This CDR3 region has 13 residues. V dropped 2 bases and J dropped 4 bases, with 11 bases sitting between them. In DNA form, the CDR3 reads TGCAGCGTTGAAAAGGGACGGATCTATGGCTACACCTTC. It specifies CSVEKGRIYGYTF. Combining the CDR3 with reference TRBV29-1 and TRBJ1-2 gives the whole variable domain SAVISQKPSRDICQRGTSLTIQCQVDSQVTMMFWYRQQPGQSLTLIATANQGSEATYESGFVIDKFPISRPNLTFSTLTVSNMSPEDSSIYLCSVEKGRIYGYTFGSGTRLTVV.

The gene calls are TRBV10-3 and TRBJ2-1, with 9 bases aligning to TRBD2. Germline loops: CDR1 ENHRY, CDR2 SYGVKD. The CDR3 consists of 16 residues. V dropped 4 bases and J dropped 4; count of bases not matched to a gene: 8. The CDR3 loop reads CAISVAGDPIYNEQFF. In DNA, the CDR3 is TGTGCCATCAGTGTAGCGGGAGATCCAATATACAATGAGCAGTTCTTC.

V is TRBV10-3 and J is TRBJ1-2, with D hard to call. Germline V gene sequence: CDR1 ENHRY, CDR2 SYGVKD. Trimming left V 11 bases short and J 3 bases short, with 13 bases between. The CDR3 totals 12 residues. The CDR3, as DNA: TGTGCCTTGAGGGATCGGGACTATGGCTACACCTTC. It is translated as CALRDRDYGYTF.

This chain joins TRBV7-3 and TRBJ2-4; 13 nucleotides agree with TRBD2. The CDR3 is 20 amino acids. The ends lost 5 bases at V and 4 bases at J; junction bases unmatched: 17. Germline CDR1 is SGHTA and CDR2 is FQGTGA. CDR3 region: CASSPLGLAGDTHRKNIQYF. The CDR3 DNA follows: TGTGCCAGCAGCCCCCTAGGACTAGCGGGAGATACCCATCGGAAAAACATTCAGTACTTC.

The rearrangement joins TRBV7-2 to TRBJ2-7; TRBD2 might be the D (6 bases). The germline V gene has CDR1 SGHTA and CDR2 FQGNSA. The CDR3 is made up of 15 amino acids. The germline V and J ends were trimmed by 2 bases and 1 base, with 12 bases remaining between them. CDR3 coding DNA: TGTGCCAGCAGCTTATGGGGGGTCCAATCCTACGAGCAGTACTTC. Residues: CASSLWGVQSYEQYF.

As regards this clonotype: An end of the junction differs from the germline gene, which may be a read error. J is TRBJ2-5 and V is TRBV7-2; D unclear. The CDR3 loop spans 14 amino acids. CDR1 and CDR2 from the germline V gene are SGHTA and FQGNSA. CDR3 nucleotide sequence: TGTGCCAGCAGCCGTCTGACAACTGTAGAGACCCGGTACTTC. As protein: CASSRLTTVETRYF.

The V call is TRBV6-2 or TRBV6-3, the J call TRBJ2-7, with 8 bases that match TRBD1. From germline, CDR1 is MNHEY and CDR2 SVGEGT. The V gene end was trimmed by 7 bases and the J gene end by 3 bases; junction bases not matched to a gene: 8. The CDR3 length is 14 residues. The chain's CDR3 is CASKETGGIYEQYF. For the CDR3, the DNA is TGTGCCAGCAAGGAAACAGGGGGAATCTACGAGCAGTACTTC.

The V gene is TRBV4-1, the J gene TRBJ2-2; no clear D gene. V dropped 1 base and J dropped 5 bases, with 17 bases sitting between them. Germline CDR1 reads MGHRA; CDR2 reads YSYEKL. This CDR3 spans 17 amino acids. CDR3 in DNA: TGCGCCAGCAGCCAAGTCAGGATGAGAAGAGGTACCGGGGAGCTGTTTTTT. This codes for CASSQVRMRRGTGELFF.

The chain combines TRBV6-6 with TRBJ1-1; weak D call: TRBD1 (5 bases). The CDR3 totals 16 residues. With 2 bases removed from V and 4 bases from J, the gap between germline ends came to 17 bases. Germline V gives CDR1 MNHNY, CDR2 SVGAGI (reference sequence). The CDR3 loop reads CASSYPGPDSSTEAFF. The CDR3 nucleotides are TGTGCCAGCAGTTACCCCGGTCCCGACAGTAGCACTGAAGCTTTCTTT.

Note on this clonotype: Relative to the germline gene, one junction end is altered; a read error may explain this. The V gene is TRBV30, the J gene TRBJ1-2; 7 positions agree with TRBD1. CDR1 is GTSNPN, CDR2 SVGIG, per germline (reference sequence). CDR3 length: 11 residues. In DNA form, the CDR3 reads TGTGCCCGGAGTCAGGGGGTTGGCTACACCTTC. Translated: CARSQGVGYTF.

The table lists this clonotype with a few counts. At one end the junction does not follow the germline gene, possibly because of a read error. The rearrangement uses TRBV10-3 and TRBJ2-3; 8 nucleotides line up with TRBD1. This CDR3 region has 13 residues. Per germline, CDR1 ENHRY and CDR2 SYGVKD. CDR3 nucleotides: TGTGCCATCATCGGACAGGGCACGGATACGCAGTATTTT. This translates into CAIIGQGTDTQYF.

This chain joins TRBV7-3 and TRBJ2-1; no clear D gene. Germline values: CDR1 SGHTA, CDR2 FQGTGA. V lost 0 bases and J 5 bases, leaving 5 bases between the germline ends. This CDR3 contains 13 residues. This CDR3 is CASSLTLNNEQFF. The CDR3 bases are TGTGCCAGCAGCTTAACGTTAAACAATGAGCAGTTCTTC.

This clonotype was observed a few times. The chain is built from TRBV27 and TRBJ2-7, with D unclear. Trimming pared 4 bases from V and 4 bases from J, leaving 8 bases between. The germline CDR1 and CDR2 sequences are MNHEY and SMNVEV (reference sequence). The CDR3 contains 12 residues. CDR3 amino acids: CASSSPTYEQYF. DNA for the CDR3: TGTGCCAGCAGTTCCCCTACGTACGAGCAGTACTTC.